One sample yielded the 26 T cell receptor beta chains listed below, sequenced in a study of CD8 T cells in ankylosing spondylitis. A single record per CDR3 protein comes from TCRdb applying MiXCR to the 5' RACE reads. The table has fewer than 150,000 distinct CDR3 sequences, 6% to 8% seen once. The specimen was blood, either unsorted or a sorted T cell fraction (not recorded which). The receptors were gathered from a female donor with ankylosing spondylitis or in good health (not recorded which).

This clonotype was seen repeatedly, ten times or more. The chain carries TRBV5-1 and TRBJ2-3; D ambiguous. Between the trimmed V and J ends, which lost 6 bases and 2 bases, there was a span of 13 bases. Germline CDR1 and CDR2: SGHRS and YFSETQ. The CDR3 consists of 14 residues. The CDR3 loop reads CASTSRSNTDTQYF. Here the CDR3 DNA reads TGCGCCAGCACCTCAAGGTCGAACACAGATACGCAGTATTTT. The complete variable domain, with remaining parts taken from reference TRBV5-1 and TRBJ2-3, reads KAGVTQTPRYLIKTRGQQVTLSCSPISGHRSVSWYQQTPGQGLQFLFEYFSETQRNKGNFPGRFSGRQFSNSRSEMNVSTLELGDSALYLCASTSRSNTDTQYFGPGTRLTVL.

This clonotype has a count of ten or more. The CDR3 region is CASSLGSNSPLHF. The CDR3 DNA reads TGTGCCAGCAGCCTCGGATCGAATTCACCCCTCCACTTT. V is TRBV12-3 or TRBV12-4 and J is TRBJ1-6; D is uncertain. V shed 6 bases and J shed 7 bases, with 10 bases lying between them. CDR3 size: 13 residues.

This clonotype was counted at least ten times. The chain combines TRBV20-1 with TRBJ1-2; D is undetermined. CDR1 is DFQATT, CDR2 SNEGSKA, per germline (reference sequence). Trimming removed 4 bases at V and 7 bases at J, with 19 bases between. CDR3 length: 14 residues. In DNA, the CDR3 is TGCAGTGCTATCGCCCAGATGACGGTGGGTGGCTACACCTTC. It encodes CSAIAQMTVGGYTF.

Concerning this clonotype itself: One end of the junction is discordant with germline, which a read error may explain. In nucleotides, the CDR3 is TGCGCCAGCAGCTGGGGACAGGGGAACACCGCGGAGCTGTTTTTT. As protein: CASSWGQGNTAELFF. The chain couples TRBV5-1 to TRBJ2-2; 10 nucleotides align to TRBD1. The CDR3 extends over 15 amino acids. Germline assignment: CDR1 SGHRS and CDR2 YFSETQ.

Many counts were recorded for this clonotype. The chain links TRBV20-1 to TRBJ1-2; 8 bases are a match to TRBD1. This CDR3 is built from 15 residues. The germline gives CDR1 DFQATT, CDR2 SNEGSKA (reference sequence). Trimming removed 5 bases from V and 0 bases from J; junction bases left unmatched: 8. Here the CDR3 reads CSALGQGGTNYGYTF. The CDR3 DNA is TGCAGTGCTCTCGGACAGGGAGGAACTAACTATGGCTACACCTTC.

This clonotype came up many times. The CDR3 DNA is TGCAGTGCGGGCACGATCTACGAGCAGTACTTC. This sequence encodes CSAGTIYEQYF. The chain links TRBV20-1 to TRBJ2-7; D remains unclear. The CDR3 length is 11 residues. Germline-derived CDR1 and CDR2 are DFQATT and SNEGSKA (reference sequence). V was clipped by 6 bases and J by 3 bases, with 9 bases between them.

In its sample, this clonotype was seen a few times. The V and J genes are TRBV5-1 and TRBJ1-1; possibly TRBD1 for D (5 bases). CDR1 is SGHRS and CDR2 is YFSETQ in the germline V gene. Trimming removed 9 bases at V and 0 bases at J, with 12 bases between. CDR3 length: 13 residues. CDR3: CATGGDLNTEAFF. The CDR3 DNA reads as TGCGCCACCGGGGGAGACCTGAACACTGAAGCTTTCTTT.

This clonotype was picked up many times. One junction end does not reproduce the germline sequence, and a read error may be involved. The J gene is TRBJ1-2, the V gene TRBV3-1; 7 bases are a match to TRBD1. CDR1 and CDR2 from the germline V gene are LGHDT and YNNKEL (reference sequence). The CDR3 totals 14 residues. The CDR3 loop is CASSQDSTGRSGDF. CDR3 DNA sequence: TGTGCCAGCAGCCAAGATTCGACAGGGAGGAGCGGGGACTTC.

This clonotype was counted ten times or more. V is TRBV18 and J is TRBJ2-1, with 11 bases that match TRBD2. Germline V lookup: CDR1 KGHSH, CDR2 LQKENI. The CDR3 is 15 residues long. V was clipped by 6 bases and J by 6 bases; unmatched bases: 7. In DNA, the CDR3 is TGTGCCAGCTCCCCGTTAGCGGGGGGGGTCAATGAGCAGTTCTTC. This encodes CASSPLAGGVNEQFF.

This clonotype was seen a few times. The chain joins TRBV7-2 to TRBJ2-1; 13 nucleotides agree with TRBD2. Germline values: CDR1 SGHTA, CDR2 FQGNSA. This CDR3 has 17 amino acids. The junction had 4 bases not matched to a gene; V was cut back by 0 bases and J by 5 bases. CDR3 DNA sequence: TGTGCCAGCAGCTTAGCGGGGACTAGCGGGGCCAACAATGAGCAGTTCTTC. This translates into CASSLAGTSGANNEQFF. The full variable domain, its missing parts supplied by reference TRBV7-2 and TRBJ2-1, is GAGVSQSPSNKVTEKGKDVELRCDPISGHTALYWYRQSLGQGLEFLIYFQGNSAPDKSGLPSDRFSAERTGGSVSTLTIQRTQQEDSAVYLCASSLAGTSGANNEQFFGPGTRLTVL.

This clonotype was seen at least ten times. The chain combines TRBV9 with TRBJ2-3; 10 bases match TRBD2. V lost 4 bases, J lost 2 bases, and 10 bases stayed unmatched. This CDR3 is 17 amino acids long. Germline V gene lookup returns CDR1 SGDLS and CDR2 YYNGEE. CDR3 in amino acids: CASSPSLAGPTTDTQYF. The CDR3, as DNA: TGTGCCAGCAGCCCCTCACTAGCGGGGCCTACCACAGATACGCAGTATTTT.

This clonotype showed up many times. The chain uses TRBV4-3 and TRBJ2-1; the match to TRBD2 covers 7 bases. With 0 bases clipped from V and 0 bases from J, the junction kept 8 bases outside the gene matches. The germline V gene has CDR1 LGHNA and CDR2 YSLEER. The CDR3 loop spans 18 amino acids. This chain's CDR3 is CASSQEWVGGSSYNEQFF. For the CDR3, the DNA is TGCGCCAGCAGCCAAGAGTGGGTCGGGGGGAGCTCCTACAATGAGCAGTTCTTC.

This clonotype was seen repeatedly, ten times or more. This rearrangement joins TRBV5-1 to TRBJ1-1, with 7 bases identical to TRBD1. The V and J ends lost 4 bases and 7 bases, in that order; junction bases with no gene match: 4. In germline, CDR1 is SGHRS, CDR2 YFSETQ. The CDR3 is 12 residues long. The CDR3 DNA follows: TGCGCCAGCAGCCTGGACAGGAATGAAGCTTTCTTT. Translating it yields CASSLDRNEAFF.

The chain uses TRBV7-6 and TRBJ2-1; no definite D call. The germline CDR1 and CDR2 sequences are SGHVS and FNYEAQ. V lost 1 base and J lost 6, with 10 bases in between. The CDR3 covers 14 residues. The CDR3 DNA is TGTGCCAGCAGCTTAGGTTCTAGATTCAATGAGCAGTTCTTC. Translated: CASSLGSRFNEQFF.

This clonotype was observed at least ten times. The rearrangement uses TRBV20-1 and TRBJ1-2; D is undetermined. The germline V gene encodes CDR1 DFQATT and CDR2 SNEGSKA (reference sequence). The V gene lost 0 bases and the J gene lost 7 bases, with 15 bases spanning the gap. CDR3 length: 14 residues. DNA of the CDR3: TGCAGTGCTAGAGATCGGGCAGAAGTATTTGGCTACACCTTC. It encodes CSARDRAEVFGYTF.

This clonotype appeared a few times. The chain employs TRBV4-1 and TRBJ2-1, with TRBD1 matching over 9 bases. Germline-derived CDR1 and CDR2 are MGHRA and YSYEKL. V gave up 4 bases and J gave up 8 bases; unmatched junction bases: 15. CDR3 length equals 17 residues. DNA for the CDR3: TGCGCCAGCAGCCGGTACTATACGGGACAGGGTGATTATGAGCAGTTCTTC. It specifies CASSRYYTGQGDYEQFF.

This clonotype was seen repeatedly, ten times or more. The genes are TRBV7-9 and TRBJ2-5; 9 bases agree with TRBD1. This CDR3 comprises 13 residues. With V trimmed by 9 bases and J by 5 bases, 7 bases remained unmatched. Germline V gene lookup returns CDR1 SEHNR and CDR2 FQNEAQ (reference sequence). The CDR3 DNA sequence: TGTGCCAGTATGGGACAGGGCTTGGAGACCCAGTACTTC. It codes for CASMGQGLETQYF.

This clonotype has a single count. The chain joins TRBV29-1 to TRBJ1-1, with 7 bases matching TRBD1. Germline CDR1 and CDR2: SQVTM and ANQGSEA. Trimming removed 7 bases from V and 6 bases from J; junction bases left unmatched: 11. This CDR3 has 13 residues. This CDR3 is CSARQGVEAEAFF. CDR3 sequence (DNA): TGCAGCGCCCGACAGGGTGTGGAGGCTGAAGCTTTCTTT.

Ten or more counts support this clonotype. The V gene is TRBV6-5, the J gene TRBJ2-5; D is possibly TRBD2 (5 bases). The V end lost 0 bases, the J end lost 5 bases, and 13 bases lay between the germline ends. Germline values: CDR1 MNHEY, CDR2 SVGAGI. The CDR3 is made up of 15 amino acids. This chain's CDR3 is CASSYSGGLRETQYF. The CDR3 region has the DNA TGTGCCAGCAGTTACTCCGGCGGGTTGAGGGAGACCCAGTACTTC.

V is TRBV10-3 and J is TRBJ1-1, with a possible D match to TRBD1 (5 bases). This CDR3 contains 12 residues. Germline V lookup: CDR1 ENHRY, CDR2 SYGVKD. V lost 4 bases and J 3 bases, leaving 6 bases between the germline ends. The CDR3: CAISGDDTEAFF. As DNA, the CDR3 is TGTGCCATCAGTGGGGACGACACTGAAGCTTTCTTT.

V and J are TRBV20-1 and TRBJ2-4; TRBD2 agrees at 7 bases. V lost 5 bases and J lost 8; bases outside the gene matches: 12. This CDR3 region has 14 residues. Germline CDR1 is DFQATT and CDR2 is SNEGSKA (reference sequence). CDR3: CSAPYGGTGDIQYF. For the CDR3, the DNA is TGCAGTGCTCCGTACGGGGGGACCGGAGACATTCAGTACTTC.

The sample holds many counts of this clonotype. The rearrangement uses TRBV4-1 and TRBJ2-3; D remains unclear. V was clipped by 1 base and J by 10 bases, with 12 bases between them. Germline V lookup: CDR1 MGHRA, CDR2 YSYEKL. CDR3 size: 13 residues. CDR3 DNA: TGCGCCAGCAGCCAAGTACCGTCGAATCCGCAGTATTTT. Amino acids: CASSQVPSNPQYF.

This clonotype was seen many times. The rearrangement joins TRBV10-3 to TRBJ1-5, with D maybe TRBD1 (6 bases). CDR3 length: 14 amino acids. The V end was cut by 0 bases, the J end by 13 bases, with 16 bases between. Germline assignment: CDR1 ENHRY and CDR2 SYGVKD. The CDR3 region has the DNA TGTGCCATCAGTGAGTCGGTGGGACAAAAATCTCAGCATTTT. It yields the protein CAISESVGQKSQHF.

This clonotype was counted at least ten times. The chain carries TRBV5-1 and TRBJ1-2, with no clear D. The CDR3 sequence is 15 residues long. From germline, CDR1 is SGHRS and CDR2 YFSETQ. V lost 4 bases and J 1 base, leaving 14 bases between the germline ends. The CDR3 bases are TGCGCCAGCAGCCTCGGGCCCCCCGATAACTATGGCTACACCTTC. It specifies CASSLGPPDNYGYTF.

This clonotype came up many times. The CDR3 protein is CASSPQQTGPYEQYF. The CDR3 DNA sequence: TGTGCCAGCAGCCCACAGCAGACAGGCCCCTACGAGCAGTACTTC. This chain connects TRBV9 to TRBJ2-7, with a possible D match to TRBD1 (6 bases). Germline V gene sequence: CDR1 SGDLS, CDR2 YYNGEE. V was trimmed by 4 bases and J by 2 bases, leaving 16 bases between them. The length of the CDR3 is 15 residues.

In this sample, this clonotype turned up many times. The chain employs TRBV7-6 and TRBJ2-7, with 7 bases fitting TRBD1. Trimming cost V 0 bases and J 1 base; bases outside gene matches: 6. In germline, CDR1 is SGHVS, CDR2 FNYEAQ. This CDR3 contains 16 residues. In DNA, the CDR3 is TGTGCCAGCAGCTTAGCACCGGGACAGCAATCCTACGAGCAGTACTTC. Protein sequence: CASSLAPGQQSYEQYF.